This TCR beta chain was identified in a study of cytomegalovirus exposure and HLA in healthy donors. Study-level background: Of roughly 400 genotyped donors, more than 75% grouped in the Caucasian-associated ancestry cluster. Notes on the study in general: Certain indistinguishable V segments, among them TRBV6-2 and TRBV6-3, were excluded. Rarity marked most TCR sequences, yet some public TCRs occurred in many donors.

PCR was performed using 60 Vbeta and 13 Jbeta primers. Method: immunoSEQ multiplex PCR; TCRdb's copy keeps in-frame clones and lacks some. Among under 150,000 clones listed, 65% to 80% were seen once. CDR3 length: 18 amino acids. Germline trimming cut 5 bases from V and 1 base from J; bases unmatched to any gene: 14. Per germline, CDR1 SGHAT and CDR2 FQNNGV. On this clone itself: Its antigen is as yet unknown.

This TCR came from a man aged 25 to 40 in good health and CMV-seronegative. The gene calls are TRBV11-2 and TRBJ2-3; 8 nucleotides align to TRBD2. Source material: PBMCs. The CDR3 loop reads CASSLRAQREWGTDTQYF. Written as DNA, the CDR3 is TGTGCCAGCAGCCTCAGGGCCCAGCGGGAGTGGGGCACAGATACGCAGTATTTT.